The clone carrying this T cell receptor (beta chain) has only a few counts. Its antigen remains unknown. The read is 3 residues too short to cover the CDR3 end, so that end is filled in from the germline J gene. This specimen comes from a study of T cell clonality in common variable immunodeficiency. Findings of the study overall: Fewer deletions and N-nucleotide insertions were reportedly seen in common variable immunodeficiency TCR beta sequences. Compared with healthy controls, CVID subjects showed increased TCRbeta clonality, mostly in about a third.

Equal genomic DNA amounts from CVID and control samples were sequenced. Sequencing was performed with immunoSEQ multiplex PCR; in TCRdb, only in-frame clones are kept and a portion is missing. The specimen has 25,000 to 30,000 clones, none found just once. This CDR3 is built from 15 residues. The V segment lost 5 bases and the J segment 5 bases; nucleotides outside the gene matches: 10. Germline loops: CDR1 SEHNR, CDR2 FQNEAQ (reference sequence). CVID subjects were neither ill nor on immunomodulatory or immunosuppressive medication at sampling. The chain is built from TRBV7-9 and TRBJ2-5, with 8 bases matching TRBD1. The receptor was derived from a human donor with common variable immunodeficiency. Sequenced input: peripheral blood mononuclear cells. The CDR3 DNA, read in part, is TGTGCCAGCAGCCCGGCGACAGGGGAAGCGGAGACC. The encoded protein is CASSPATGEAET. The whole CDR3 protein reads CASSPATGEAETQYF.